The 26 T cell receptor beta chains listed next were all sequenced from one sample in a study of blood T cell repertoires in COVID-19 (dated by TCRdb to the early 2020s). Receptor amplification or capture employed the immunoSEQ multiplex PCR assay. Entries here come from immuneACCESS through TCRdb and include only in-frame sequences with V and J called. Some clones fail to appear in such tables; in the studies checked, an unresolved V gene covers under half of the shortfall, and the cause of the remainder is unknown. Across this sample there are 250,000 or so clones, with approximately 82% seen only once. Clones ranked in the top ten supply around 2.4% of the sample. Sequencing was done on a sample of peripheral blood. Receptors were obtained from a man between 35 and 55 years old who had recovered from COVID-19.

The CDR3: CASRRGQNTEAFF. CDR3 DNA sequence: TGTGCCAGCAGAAGGGGACAGAACACTGAAGCTTTCTTT. This sequence joins TRBV6-5 and TRBJ1-1; the D gene is possibly TRBD1 (6 bases). There are 13 residues in the CDR3. V shed 6 bases and J shed 1 base, with 9 bases lying between them. Germline V gene lookup returns CDR1 MNHEY and CDR2 SVGAGI.

The sample holds a few counts of this clone. The V and J genes are TRBV19 and TRBJ1-3; 12 bases match TRBD1. The CDR3 extends over 15 amino acids. The germline gives CDR1 LNHDA, CDR2 SQIVND (reference sequence). V lost 5 bases and J lost 4; bases outside the gene matches: 3. The CDR3 is CASSRGQGAGNTIYF. In DNA form, the CDR3 reads TGTGCCAGTAGTCGGGGACAGGGGGCCGGAAACACCATATATTTT.

The chain recombines TRBV27 with TRBJ2-7; 11 nucleotides match TRBD2. This CDR3 is 14 amino acids long. Germline V lookup: CDR1 MNHEY, CDR2 SMNVEV (reference sequence). Trimming cost V 6 bases and J 1 base; bases outside gene matches: 2. The CDR3 region has the DNA TGTGCCAGCAGGAGACTAGCGGGGTCCTACGAGCAGTACTTC. Its protein product is CASRRLAGSYEQYF.

This clone came up a few times. J is TRBJ2-3 and V is TRBV18; perhaps TRBD2 as D (5 bases). CDR3 length equals 15 residues. CDR1 and CDR2 (germline): KGHSH, LQKENI. Trimming removed 1 base at V and 4 bases at J, with 12 bases between. This chain's CDR3 is CASSPQVEGADTQYF. CDR3 coding DNA: TGTGCCAGCTCACCACAAGTTGAGGGAGCAGATACGCAGTATTTT. The full variable domain, with the rest looked up from reference TRBV18 and TRBJ2-3, is NAGVMQNPRHLVRRRGQEARLRCSPMKGHSHVYWYRQLPEEGLKFMVYLQKENIIDESGMPKERFSAEFPKEGPSILRIQQVVRGDSAAYFCASSPQVEGADTQYFGPGTRLTVL.

The genes are TRBV19 and TRBJ2-7, with D perhaps TRBD2 (7 bases). CDR3 length: 18 amino acids. V lost 0 bases and J lost 2, with 20 bases in between. The germline CDR1 and CDR2 sequences are LNHDA and SQIVND (reference sequence). In DNA, the CDR3 is TGTGCCAGTAGTATAGACCCCTGGGGGGGGGCCTTAACCTACGAGCAGTACTTC. Its protein is CASSIDPWGGALTYEQYF. Filled out from reference TRBV19 and TRBJ2-7, the complete variable domain reads DGGITQSPKYLFRKEGQNVTLSCEQNLNHDAMYWYRQDPGQGLRLIYYSQIVNDFQKGDIAEGYSVSREKKESFPLTVTSAQKNPTAFYLCASSIDPWGGALTYEQYFGPGTRLTVT.

This chain links TRBV29-1 with TRBJ2-7, with 9 bases identical to TRBD2. V trimming: 4 bases; J trimming: 3 bases; junction bases outside the gene matches: 4. This CDR3 has 13 residues. Germline V gene sequence: CDR1 SQVTM, CDR2 ANQGSEA. The DNA of the CDR3 is TGCAGCGTTGGGACTAGCGCCAACTACGAGCAGTACTTC. Translation: CSVGTSANYEQYF.

The chain employs TRBV11-1 and TRBJ2-7; possible D gene TRBD1, 6 bases. CDR1 and CDR2 from the germline V gene are SGHAT and FQDESV (reference sequence). The V end lost 8 bases, the J end lost 2 bases, and 13 bases lay between the germline ends. This CDR3 spans 13 amino acids. The CDR3 DNA reads as TGTGCCAGCCGTAACCGGGACACCTACGAGCAGTACTTC. Its translation: CASRNRDTYEQYF.

The chain joins TRBV7-9 to TRBJ2-3, with TRBD2 matching 11 bases. CDR1 and CDR2 from the germline V gene are SEHNR and FQNEAQ (reference sequence). The ends lost 4 bases at V and 5 bases at J; junction bases unmatched: 8. The CDR3 runs 16 residues. The CDR3 DNA follows: TGTGCCAGCAGCTCGTTACTAGCGGGAGTTTTAGATACGCAGTATTTT. This translates into CASSSLLAGVLDTQYF.

This clone was observed a few times. V gene TRBV2 combines with J gene TRBJ2-3; D not resolved. This CDR3 contains 12 residues. The germline CDR1 and CDR2 sequences are SNHLY and FYNNEI. V was cut by 7 bases and J by 2 bases, with 7 bases left in between. The CDR3 here is CASNGFTDTQYF. CDR3 DNA: TGTGCCAGCAACGGGTTCACAGATACGCAGTATTTT.

The gene calls are TRBV27 and TRBJ2-1, with no clear D. V lost 6 bases and J lost 4, with 10 bases in between. CDR1 MNHEY and CDR2 SMNVEV come from the germline V gene (reference sequence). The CDR3 runs 13 residues. The chain's CDR3 is CASSLSPYNEQFF. The CDR3 DNA reads as TGTGCCAGCAGCCTCTCTCCTTACAATGAGCAGTTCTTC.

V gene TRBV18 combines with J gene TRBJ1-3; D not resolved. Germline V gene lookup returns CDR1 KGHSH and CDR2 LQKENI. V was clipped by 0 bases and J by 0 bases, with 9 bases between them. The CDR3 is 16 residues long. This chain's CDR3 is CASSPPIIASGNTIYF. CDR3 bases: TGTGCCAGCTCACCACCGATAATAGCCTCTGGAAACACCATATATTTT. The full variable domain, with the rest looked up from reference TRBV18 and TRBJ1-3, is NAGVMQNPRHLVRRRGQEARLRCSPMKGHSHVYWYRQLPEEGLKFMVYLQKENIIDESGMPKERFSAEFPKEGPSILRIQQVVRGDSAAYFCASSPPIIASGNTIYFGEGSWLTVV.

The chain links TRBV7-2 to TRBJ1-5, with 7 bases matching TRBD1. The CDR3 extends over 13 amino acids. With V trimmed by 7 bases and J by 6 bases, 6 bases remained unmatched. Germline CDR1 and CDR2: SGHTA and FQGNSA. CDR3 region: CASTMDRSQPQHF. In nucleotides, the CDR3 is TGTGCCAGCACCATGGACAGGAGTCAGCCCCAGCATTTT.

As regards this clone: The sample contains more than one DNA sequence encoding this CDR3. The chain recombines TRBV4-3 with TRBJ2-7, with no clear D. This CDR3 has 13 amino acids. Germline CDR1 LGHNA, CDR2 YSLEER. Deletions cut 0 bases from V and 2 bases from J, with 5 bases between. CDR3 sequence reads: CASSQDLAYEQYF. DNA of the CDR3: TGCGCCAGCAGCCAAGATTTAGCCTACGAGCAGTACTTC.

The gene calls are TRBV6-2 or TRBV6-3 and TRBJ2-7, with 11 bases lining up with TRBD1. V shed 0 bases and J 1 base; nucleotides not matched to a gene: 5. Germline V lookup: CDR1 MNHEY, CDR2 SVGEGT. The CDR3 is made up of 17 amino acids. The CDR3 loop reads CASSYSPGQGGSYEQYF. The CDR3, as DNA: TGTGCCAGCAGTTACTCGCCGGGACAGGGGGGTTCCTACGAGCAGTACTTC.

This clone came up once. CDR3 sequence: CASRGTGNYGYTF. CDR3 DNA sequence: TGTGCCAGCAGGGGGACAGGCAACTATGGCTACACCTTC. The genes are TRBV12-3 or TRBV12-4 and TRBJ1-2, with 8 nucleotides matching TRBD1. Losses at the gene ends were 6 bases for V and 2 bases for J; bases not matched to a gene: 2. The CDR3 is 13 residues long.

This clone has only one observation. The V call is TRBV23-1, the J call TRBJ1-6; D is undetermined. TRBV23-1 is reported as an ORF; its role is uncertain. Trimming removed 3 bases at V and 0 bases at J, with 12 bases between. The CDR3 runs to 17 residues. CDR3 bases: TGCGCCAGCAGTCAGGAGTATCGGAGCTCCTATAATTCACCCCTCCACTTT. It encodes CASSQEYRSSYNSPLHF.

This chain joins TRBV19 and TRBJ2-3, with TRBD1 matching 10 bases. Per germline, CDR1 LNHDA and CDR2 SQIVND (reference sequence). J was trimmed by 3 bases and V by 7 bases; bases with no gene match: 16. The CDR3 runs to 18 residues. The DNA of the CDR3 is TGTGCCAGTAAGGGCCCCATTCCGGGACAGGGGAGAACAGATACGCAGTATTTT. Its translation: CASKGPIPGQGRTDTQYF.

This clone was recorded many times. The chain is built from TRBV14 and TRBJ1-1; D is unresolved. The CDR3 spans 13 residues. Germline values: CDR1 SGHDN, CDR2 FVKESK. Between the trimmed V and J ends, which lost 0 bases and 1 base, there was a span of 3 bases. CDR3 region: CASSQDQNTEAFF. CDR3 DNA: TGTGCCAGCAGCCAAGACCAGAACACTGAAGCTTTCTTT.

The rearrangement joins TRBV2 to TRBJ1-6, with D possibly matching TRBD1 (5 bases). The CDR3 loop spans 17 amino acids. V dropped 3 bases and J dropped 4 bases, with 16 bases sitting between them. CDR1 and CDR2 (germline): SNHLY, FYNNEI. CDR3 DNA: TGTGCCAGCAGTGAGCGGGGCGGAGGACTTTATAATTCACCCCTCCACTTT. Its translation: CASSERGGGLYNSPLHF.

This rearrangement joins TRBV6-5 to TRBJ2-1, with 12 bases matching TRBD1. The length of the CDR3 is 14 residues. Germline CDR1 and CDR2: MNHEY and SVGAGI. J lost 9 bases, V lost 7 bases, and 7 bases had no gene match. The DNA of the CDR3 is TGTGCCAGCATCCGGGACAGGGGGCGAGTTGAGCAGTTCTTC. Translation gives CASIRDRGRVEQFF.

The V gene is TRBV7-2, the J gene TRBJ1-6; no firm D call. Between the trimmed V and J ends, which lost 1 base and 9 bases, there was a span of 13 bases. Per germline, CDR1 SGHTA and CDR2 FQGNSA. The CDR3 contains 15 residues. The CDR3 DNA reads as TGTGCCAGCAGCTTAGTGGCGGGGTGGGGTTCACCCCTCCACTTT. Its translation is CASSLVAGWGSPLHF.

The rearrangement uses TRBV27 and TRBJ2-7; TRBD1 agrees at 10 bases. Germline lookup yields CDR1 MNHEY and CDR2 SMNVEV (reference sequence). The CDR3 loop spans 17 amino acids. V shed 1 base, J shed 5 bases, and the junction held 11 bases outside the gene matches. Here the CDR3 reads CASSLWPGQGLADEQYF. CDR3 DNA: TGTGCCAGCAGTTTATGGCCGGGACAGGGGTTGGCGGACGAGCAGTACTTC.

The count of this clone is one. The chain carries TRBV6-2 or TRBV6-3 and TRBJ2-2; 11 nucleotides align to TRBD2. Germline V gives CDR1 MNHEY, CDR2 SVGEGT. This CDR3 is built from 19 residues. Germline trimming cut 2 bases from V and 6 bases from J; bases unmatched to any gene: 14. CDR3 in DNA: TGTGCCAGCAGTTACACCACACAGCTAGCGGGAGGTGGACCCGGGGAGCTGTTTTTT. Protein sequence: CASSYTTQLAGGGPGELFF.

The chain joins TRBV29-1 to TRBJ2-7; TRBD1 matches at 9 bases. The ends lost 4 bases at V and 1 base at J; junction bases unmatched: 2. The CDR3 is made up of 13 amino acids. CDR1 SQVTM and CDR2 ANQGSEA come from the germline V gene. CDR3 sequence reads: CSVGDRVSYEQYF. The DNA for the CDR3 is TGCAGCGTTGGGGACAGGGTATCCTACGAGCAGTACTTC.

The rearrangement links TRBV25-1 to TRBJ2-4, with TRBD1 matching over 10 bases. From germline, CDR1 is MGHDK and CDR2 SYGVNS. J lost 9 bases, V lost 4 bases, and 12 bases had no gene match. The CDR3 consists of 16 residues. The CDR3 region is CASSGGTGRTGGIQYF. In nucleotides, the CDR3 is TGTGCCAGCAGTGGCGGGACTGGCCGGACAGGGGGCATTCAGTACTTC.

The chain combines TRBV4-3 with TRBJ2-7; 9 bases align to TRBD1. Germline V CDR1 and CDR2: LGHNA, YSLEER. V was clipped by 4 bases and J by 5 bases; unmatched bases: 6. The CDR3 is made up of 14 amino acids. The CDR3 DNA follows: TGCGCCAGCAGCCCTGGGACAGGGAGCGACGAGCAGTACTTC. Protein product: CASSPGTGSDEQYF.